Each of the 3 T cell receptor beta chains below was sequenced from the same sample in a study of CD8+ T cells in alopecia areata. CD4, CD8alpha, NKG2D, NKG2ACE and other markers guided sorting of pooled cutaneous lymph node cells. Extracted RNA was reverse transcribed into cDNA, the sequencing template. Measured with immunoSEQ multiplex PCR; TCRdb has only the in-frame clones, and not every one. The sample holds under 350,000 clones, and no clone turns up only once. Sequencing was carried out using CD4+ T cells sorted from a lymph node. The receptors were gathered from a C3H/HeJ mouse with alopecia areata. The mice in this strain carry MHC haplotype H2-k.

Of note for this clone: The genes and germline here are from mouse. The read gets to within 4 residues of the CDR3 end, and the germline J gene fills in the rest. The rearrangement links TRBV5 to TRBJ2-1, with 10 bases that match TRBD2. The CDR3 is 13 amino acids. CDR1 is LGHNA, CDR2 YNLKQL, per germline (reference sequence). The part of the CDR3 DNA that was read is TGTGCCAGCAGCCCGACTGGGGGGTCT. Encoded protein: CASSPTGGS. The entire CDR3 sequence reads CASSPTGGSEQFF.

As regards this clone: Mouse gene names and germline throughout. CDR3 DNA, as far as it was read: TGTGCCAGCAGCCCAGACAGGGAAGAC. This gives the protein CASSPDRED. The full CDR3 reads CASSPDREDTQYF. The chain links TRBV13-1 to TRBJ2-5; TRBD1 agrees at 7 bases. The CDR3 end falls 4 residues outside the read, so it is completed with the germline J gene. The CDR3 length is 13 residues. Germline V gene lookup returns CDR1 NSHNY and CDR2 SYGAGN.

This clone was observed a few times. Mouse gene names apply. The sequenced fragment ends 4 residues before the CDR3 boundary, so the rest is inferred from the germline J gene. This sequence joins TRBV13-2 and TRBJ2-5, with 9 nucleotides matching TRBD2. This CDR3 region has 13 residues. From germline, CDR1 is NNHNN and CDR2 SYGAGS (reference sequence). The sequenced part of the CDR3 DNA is TGTGCCAGCGGCCGACTGGGGGAAGAC. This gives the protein CASGRLGED. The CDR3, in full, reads CASGRLGEDTQYF.